The sequence of this TCR beta chain was determined in a study of blood T cell repertoires in COVID-19. Looking at the study overall: Material from acute and convalescent COVID-19 was sourced from the United States, Italy and Spain. Nucleic acid was either cDNA or gDNA, and it came from T cells, B-cell-depleted T cells, or PBMCs.

In germline, CDR1 is SGDLS, CDR2 YYNGEE. The CDR3 runs to 15 residues. V was pared by 3 bases and J by 4 bases, with 6 bases of the junction left unmatched. Original data processing: Nucleated cell counts were estimated from reference gene primer amplification. TCRdb's copy holds only in-frame clones and misses some; the assay was immunoSEQ multiplex PCR. V and J calls and clone size are copied from that table; D and trimming were computed from the DNA. The sample shows roughly 200,000 clones, over 70% of them seen only once. This TCR was sampled from a man aged 40-49 years with acute or convalescent COVID-19. The source material was peripheral blood. The gene calls are TRBV9 and TRBJ1-4; 7 bases align to TRBD1. CDR3 sequence (DNA): TGTGCCAGCAGCGCCGGCCAGGGGGGTAATGAAAAACTGTTTTTT. Amino acid sequence: CASSAGQGGNEKLFF.